This T cell receptor (beta chain) is drawn from a study of chemoradiotherapy in HPV16-positive cancers. Study as a whole: Functional T-cell assays on two HPV16-positive patients' cells defined candidate HPV-specific clones and common TCR motifs. The study's findings and limits: Functional assays defining HPV-specific T cells used only a couple of HPV16-positive patients.

Germline CDR1 and CDR2: MNHEY and SMNVEV (reference sequence). The V end lost 6 bases, the J end lost 0 bases, and 8 bases lay between the germline ends. The CDR3 covers 13 residues. In the case of this clone: Its antigen is not known.

Libraries were prepared by immunoSEQ multiplex PCR; TCRdb keeps only in-frame clonotypes and omits some of them. Here the sample spans approximately 13,000 clones, approximately 75% being singletons. The sample was gathered from a patient who underwent chemoradiotherapy. This rearrangement joins TRBV27 to TRBJ1-1; D gene unclear. This TCR was sampled from a human donor with HPV-associated anogenital cancer. CDR3 coding DNA: TGTGCCAGCAGCTCCTGGATGAACACTGAAGCTTTCTTT. It encodes CASSSWMNTEAFF.